This T cell receptor beta chain was profiled in a study of cytomegalovirus exposure and HLA in healthy donors. This PCR relied on a set of 60 Vbeta primers and 13 Jbeta primers. Produced via immunoSEQ multiplex PCR; TCRdb's table is partial and in-frame only. This sample contains tens of thousands of clones. Broader study findings: TCR beta sequences numbering fewer than 20,000 were associated with HLA alleles at 0.05 false discovery rate in a later analysis.

A note on this clone: What it recognizes is unknown.

This CDR3 is 16 amino acids long. CDR1 SGHRS and CDR2 YFSETQ come from the germline V gene. Trimming shortened V by 5 bases and J by 2 bases, and 20 bases separated the two germline ends. The receptor's source is a young man in good health and CMV-seropositive. Sequencing was carried out using PBMCs. V gene TRBV5-1 combines with J gene TRBJ2-7, with D perhaps TRBD1 (6 bases). This CDR3 reads CASSSPAGQGTYEQYF. DNA of the CDR3: TGCGCCAGCAGTTCCCCCGCTGGCCAGGGGACCTACGAGCAGTACTTC. Using reference TRBV5-1 and TRBJ2-7 for the parts outside the CDR3, the full variable domain is KAGVTQTPRYLIKTRGQQVTLSCSPISGHRSVSWYQQTPGQGLQFLFEYFSETQRNKGNFPGRFSGRQFSNSRSEMNVSTLELGDSALYLCASSSPAGQGTYEQYFGPGTRLTVT.